This TCR delta chain was sequenced in a study of γδ T cells in repeated Plasmodium falciparum infection. The wider study: Malian children with intense seasonal malaria exposure were compared with matched Australian children.

Flow sorting of PBMC yielded separate Vgamma9/Vdelta2+ and Vdelta2-negative gammadelta T cell populations for bulk repertoire analysis. To note about this clone: Its antigen remains unknown. The protein given by TCRdb reflects a much larger clone and differs at residue 3 from this DNA's translation, likely from a read error; the protein shown is the DNA's translation.

The CDR3 length is 24 residues. Germline assignment: CDR1 TSWWSYY and CDR2 QGS. TCRdb repeated clone calling on the multiplex PCR reads with CATT. The sample lists approximately 50,000 delta-chain clones, about 2% occurring once. Study observations and caveats: Malian children's Vdelta2-negative repertoires appeared more expanded and less diverse than Australians'. Malian donors came from one small rural village, predominantly one ethnic group. Over time and infection, Vgamma9/Vdelta2+ repertoires remained highly stable and polyclonal.

V usage is TRDV1 and J usage is TRDJ2, with a tentative D call TRDD2 (8 bases). No J gene is reported in TCRdb; it was inferred here by comparing the DNA with germline. The TCR was taken from a pool of human donors (malaria-infected and uninfected, not separated). The sample comprised gamma-delta T cells from blood. CDR3 amino acids: CAPGELLPIGGIRRGSSKTAQLFF. The CDR3 DNA is TGTGCTCCTGGGGAACTCCTTCCTATTGGGGGGATCCGACGTGGGAGTAGTAAGACAGCACAACTCTTCTTT.